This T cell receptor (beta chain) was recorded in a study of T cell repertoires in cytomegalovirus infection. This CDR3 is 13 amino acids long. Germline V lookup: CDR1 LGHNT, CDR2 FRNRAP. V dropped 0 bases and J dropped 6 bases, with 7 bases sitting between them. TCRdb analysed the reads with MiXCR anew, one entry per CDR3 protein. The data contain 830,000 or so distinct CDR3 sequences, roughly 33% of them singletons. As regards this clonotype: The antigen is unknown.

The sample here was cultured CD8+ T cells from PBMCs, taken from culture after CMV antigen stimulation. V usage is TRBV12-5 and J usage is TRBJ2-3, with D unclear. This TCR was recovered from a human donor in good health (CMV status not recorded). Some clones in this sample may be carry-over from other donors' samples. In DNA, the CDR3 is TGTGCTAGTGGTTTGGTCTCCCATGATACGCAGTATTTT. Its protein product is CASGLVSHDTQYF.